This TCR beta chain was captured by sequencing in a study of regulatory T cells in long-lasting Graves disease. Of note for this clonotype: Its antigen is unidentified.

Regarding the study as a whole: What was studied was peripheral blood only, and not thyroid tissue.

This CDR3 is built from 15 residues. The V segment lost 6 bases and the J segment 10 bases; nucleotides outside the gene matches: 13. As to time point: newly diagnosed GD, antithyroid drugs for less than 3 months. Researchers made the TCR library from RNA that was extracted from PBMCs. Staff drew about 8.9 milliliters of peripheral blood into EDTA tubes. According to the study, TCR beta libraries were built with iRepertoire HTBI primers and CDR3-region Arm-PCR. TCRdb re-called the multiplex PCR reads with MiXCR, one entry per CDR3 protein. Among 400,000 to 500,000 distinct CDR3 sequences listed, about 15% were seen once. This same sample was also part of a study on T cells in Graves' hyperthyroidism and ophthalmopathy. According to that study: HTBI primers were the set used in a first-round RT-PCR of the TCR CDR3.

The receptor was derived from a woman younger than 30 with Graves disease. This specimen consisted of peripheral blood mononuclear cells (PBMCs), obtained at new diagnosis, from a patient treated with antithyroid drugs. This rearrangement joins TRBV12-3 or TRBV12-4 to TRBJ1-4, with 8 nucleotides matching TRBD1. The CDR3 nucleotides are TGTGCCAGCAGCATGGGCCCTGGACAGGGCGGAAAACTGTTTTTT. This translates into CASSMGPGQGGKLFF.